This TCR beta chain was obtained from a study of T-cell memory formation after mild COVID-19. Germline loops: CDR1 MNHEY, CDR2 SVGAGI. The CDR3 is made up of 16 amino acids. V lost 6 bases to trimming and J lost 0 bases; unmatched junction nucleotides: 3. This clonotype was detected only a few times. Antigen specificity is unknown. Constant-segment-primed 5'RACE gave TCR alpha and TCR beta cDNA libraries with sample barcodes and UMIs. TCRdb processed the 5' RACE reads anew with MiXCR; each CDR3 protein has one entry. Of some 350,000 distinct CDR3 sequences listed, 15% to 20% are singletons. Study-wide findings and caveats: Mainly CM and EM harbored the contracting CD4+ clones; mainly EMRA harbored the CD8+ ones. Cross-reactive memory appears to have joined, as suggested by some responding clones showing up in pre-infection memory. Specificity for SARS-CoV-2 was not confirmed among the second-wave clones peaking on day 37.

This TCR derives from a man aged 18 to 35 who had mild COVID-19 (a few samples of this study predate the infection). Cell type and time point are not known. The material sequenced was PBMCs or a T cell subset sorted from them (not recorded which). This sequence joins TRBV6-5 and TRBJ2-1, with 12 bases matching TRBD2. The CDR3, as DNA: TGTGCCAGCAGCCGGACTAGCGGGGCCTCCTACAATGAGCAGTTCTTC. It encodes CASSRTSGASYNEQFF.